This is a list of T cell receptor beta chains from one sample in a study of T cells in severe cutaneous drug reactions. TCRdb reprocessed the multiplex PCR reads and keeps a single row for each CDR3 protein, giving no DNA. This sample's table reports about 9,600 distinct CDR3 sequences. Sequenced: cells from a skin blister. The receptors come from a human donor with Stevens-Johnson syndrome, a severe cutaneous drug reaction. Each CDR3 is given with its conserved first and last residue. For some rows the clone size is stated as once, few or many, or as a class when expanded; others skip it.

j_gene,abundance,v_gene,CDR3aa
TRBJ2-7,-,TRBV29-1,CSVALRQKDEQYF
TRBJ2-7,-,TRBV29-1,CSVGTGYEQYF
TRBJ2-1,medium-sized,TRBV20-1,CSARGATSGGSYNEQFF
TRBJ1-3,-,TRBV11-3,CASSPRKSSGNTIYF
TRBJ2-3,-,TRBV20-1,CSARDPRRVMQYF
TRBJ2-3,-,TRBV2,CASSFPGSSTDTQYF
TRBJ2-1,medium-sized,TRBV20-1,CSAIRAAHEQFF
TRBJ2-7,-,TRBV20-1,CSAEGLAGTSPFEQYF
TRBJ1-2,-,TRBV20-1,CSARQGGRHSGYTF
TRBJ2-7,-,TRBV29-1,CSASTSPAYEQYF
TRBJ2-7,-,TRBV20-1,CSARDRRSSGSSYEQYF
TRBJ1-5,-,TRBV20-1,CSARDIQGIQPQHF
TRBJ1-5,-,TRBV20-1,CSARRTGYPDQPQHF
TRBJ2-5,-,TRBV29-1,CSVLVGQETQYF
TRBJ2-7,-,TRBV29-1,CSVVGTRVYEQYF
TRBJ2-1,-,TRBV20-1,CSADKREGPSYNEQFF
TRBJ1-1,-,TRBV29-1,CSVAVRGGIVTEAFF
TRBJ2-3,-,TRBV29-1,CSATQGTSRSTDTQYF
TRBJ2-3,-,TRBV20-1,CSARSDGDTQYF
TRBJ2-1,-,TRBV20-1,CSAGAGEVWDEQFF
TRBJ1-2,-,TRBV20-1,CSALTGGGYTF
TRBJ2-5,-,TRBV20-1,CSVIRDRGKTQYF
TRBJ2-7,-,TRBV29-1,CSVALAGDYEQYF
TRBJ2-7,-,TRBV7-2,CASTRPGDSYEQYF
TRBJ2-7,-,TRBV20-1,CSARAEARGYEQYF
TRBJ2-7,-,TRBV20-1,CSAGSSGRVREQYF
TRBJ2-7,-,TRBV20-1,CSARGLAGGVYEQYF
TRBJ2-7,-,TRBV20-1,CSARQSGSPEQYF
TRBJ1-1,-,TRBV6-1,CASSSTEKNEAFF
TRBJ1-6,-,TRBV20-1,CSARETGASLINSPLHF
TRBJ2-7,-,TRBV20-1,CSATGTFSYEQYF
TRBJ1-5,-,TRBV20-1,CSAETGTGNNQPQHF
TRBJ1-1,-,TRBV29-1,CSVEAGQWNTEAFF
TRBJ2-7,-,TRBV20-1,CSAMDRISYEQYF
TRBJ1-1,-,TRBV20-1,CSATSGGVTEAFF
TRBJ2-1,-,TRBV29-1,CSVGWTSGNEQFF
TRBJ1-1,medium-sized,TRBV20-1,CSAREDTEAFF
TRBJ2-3,-,TRBV29-1,CSVVTRPDTQYF
TRBJ2-1,-,TRBV10-3,CAISGLATYNEQFF
TRBJ1-4,-,TRBV29-1,CSVEVPGLEKLFF
TRBJ1-1,medium-sized,TRBV20-1,CSAGGLDWNTEAFF
TRBJ2-5,-,TRBV20-1,CSARAGGQFQETQYF
TRBJ2-1,-,TRBV29-1,CSAGPGSYNEQFF
TRBJ2-1,-,TRBV29-1,CSVKGLAVYEQFF
TRBJ2-3,-,TRBV29-1,CSVNGRRDTDTQYF
TRBJ2-3,-,TRBV20-1,CSGRGLAGGISYTDTQYF
TRBJ1-1,medium-sized,TRBV20-1,CSATTADRVLNTEAFF